This TCR beta chain was sequenced in a study of T cells in Graves' hyperthyroidism and ophthalmopathy (dated by TCRdb to the late 2010s). A note on the overall study: Peripheral blood samples were taken at the time of initial diagnosis, prior to any treatment. For training and testing, the roughly 100 patients in the discovery cohort were randomly divided in a 7:3 ratio. To identify distinguishing TCR V-J signatures, a discovery cohort of around 100 patients was used, comprising 43 with Graves' ophthalmopathy and approximately 57 with stable Graves' hyperthyroidism. Prospective prediction of ophthalmopathy was tested in an independent validation cohort of under 20 hyperthyroidism patients and 15 to 17 patients who later progressed to ophthalmopathy. After sampling, hyperthyroidism patients received methimazole starting at 30 mg daily, and ophthalmopathy patients received high-dose intravenous methylprednisolone. In addition, the study compared T-cell repertoires in thyroid tissue and in blood from roughly 6 Graves' hyperthyroidism patients. TCR Vbeta CDR3 sequencing of approximately 140 peripheral blood samples (over 40 ophthalmopathy, 75 to 85 hyperthyroidism and roughly 17 progressor patients) is reported in the paper. Findings and caveats that apply to the study as a whole: During validation, the model predicted progression to ophthalmopathy a median of approximately 6 months ahead of onset, with almost 71% sensitivity and 72% to 80% specificity. Sample size was not statistically predetermined, and investigators were not blinded to group allocation. A 13 V-J signature model separated ophthalmopathy from stable hyperthyroidism, with over 85% sensitivity and around 84% specificity in cross-validation and 80%/75% in testing. Most expanded thyroid clonotypes (frequency above 0.001) were also detected in blood, a finding suggesting that blood repertoires may reflect thyroid immune responses.

V loses 1 base of germline sequence and J loses 3 bases, and the interval between the two ends is 14 bases. The germline V gene gives CDR1 as SGHVS and CDR2 as FNYEAQ. Measured from the cysteine to the phenylalanine, the CDR3 is 16 residues long. Left in the record is the CDR3 DNA by itself, 48 bases read in frame from the first base. This clonotype was seen a few times. Its antigen target is currently unknown. No much larger clonotype is one base removed from it; base qualities were not supplied. Stable Graves' hyperthyroidism was defined as no progression to ophthalmopathy during 18 months of follow-up. Hyperthyroidism patients were aged 18 to 65 years and newly diagnosed, with disease duration of less than 2 months. The study excluded patients with uncontrolled infections, other autoimmune diseases, pregnancy or lactation. Diagnoses were established on the basis of clinical symptoms, serum thyroxine and TRAb, thyroid ultrasound, and orbital computed tomography. PBMCs were isolated from more than 8 ml of fresh peripheral blood by Ficoll-Paque density gradient centrifugation. Total RNA was extracted with Trizol reagent, and quality was checked on an Agilent 2100 Bioanalyzer.

The TCR beta CDR3 regions were amplified from RNA transcripts. The first round of RT-PCR for the TCR CDR3 was performed with the HTBI primer set and the Qiagen OneStep RT-PCR kit. The libraries were constructed in a second round of multiplex PCR and then size-selected and purified. The libraries were sequenced on an Illumina HiSeq2000 using paired-end 100 bp reads. As for the original processing: Raw data were processed with SOAPnuke, discarding reads with adapters, uncalled bases, mean Phred below 15, or no exact constant-primer or identifier match. High-quality paired reads were merged using COPE v1.2.5, and each unique nucleotide sequence was defined as a clonotype. Clonotypes were aligned to IMGT TRBV, TRBD and TRBJ reference segments using MiTCR v1.1. Only V-J combinations with frequency above 0.0001, covering 99.2% of repertoires, were analysed. The TCS score was defined as the ratio of F50 (clonal expansion) to E x V (chaos), calculated using BLOSUM62-based TCRdist between CDR3 peptides within each V-J. Welch's t-statistics and random forest reduced 500 to 650 V-J features to 13, which were used in a naive Bayes classifier (R e1071). The raw public data were reprocessed by TCRdb itself: fastp quality trimming at Q25, MiXCR clonotype calling, in-frame beta chains only. When rows share a CDR3 protein, they turn into one entry using the most common DNA and genes. In this record, the V and J calls reflect TCRdb's handling and not the investigators' own analysis. In all, the sample holds a few hundred thousand distinct CDR3 sequences, and 15% to 17% of those were seen once. The ten top clones hold roughly 7.3% of the sample.

The sequenced material came from blood. The chain couples TRBV7-6 to TRBJ2-3; matching of 7 bases hints at TRBD2 as the D gene. The TCR comes from a woman aged 30 to 39 with Graves' hyperthyroidism. The CDR3 region: CASSLVWGRGTDTQYF. The DNA sequence is TGTGCCAGCAGCTTAGTCTGGGGGAGGGGGACAGATACGCAGTATTTT.